The 10 T cell receptor beta chains listed next were all sequenced from one sample in a study of T cell responses to AZD1222 COVID-19 vaccine. Data came from immunoSEQ multiplex PCR; TCRdb stores just in-frame clones and leaves some out. The sample yields 150,000 to 200,000 clones, approximately 94% seen once. Here the sequenced sample was peripheral blood, taken on day 0 of AZD1222 vaccination. Source of these receptors: an adult in good health.

This rearrangement joins TRBV19 to TRBJ2-3, with D uncertain. Germline V lookup: CDR1 LNHDA, CDR2 SQIVND (reference sequence). Trimming pared 4 bases from V and 3 bases from J, leaving 14 bases between. This CDR3 has 15 amino acids. The CDR3 nucleotides read TGTGCCAGTAGTAGTGCTGTACTAAGGACAGATACGCAGTATTTT. It translates to CASSSAVLRTDTQYF.

The chain recombines TRBV24-1 with TRBJ2-7; 8 nucleotides line up with TRBD1. This CDR3 contains 13 residues. Germline values: CDR1 KGHDR, CDR2 SFDVKD. V lost 7 bases and J lost 5; bases outside the gene matches: 6. CDR3 DNA: TGTGCCACCAGCAGACAGGGGCAGCACGAGCAGTACTTC. It specifies CATSRQGQHEQYF.

The gene calls are TRBV20-1 and TRBJ1-5; TRBD1 aligns across 8 bases. The CDR3 contains 13 residues. With 3 bases clipped from V and 7 bases from J, the junction kept 5 bases outside the gene matches. Germline V gene sequence: CDR1 DFQATT, CDR2 SNEGSKA (reference sequence). The CDR3 spells CSASIGQGQPQHF. CDR3 DNA: TGCAGTGCTAGTATCGGACAGGGACAGCCCCAGCATTTT.

The V gene is TRBV9, the J gene TRBJ1-6; possible D gene TRBD1, 5 bases. V lost 4 bases and J lost 5, with 13 bases in between. Germline V gene sequence: CDR1 SGDLS, CDR2 YYNGEE. The CDR3 extends over 15 amino acids. The DNA for the CDR3 is TGTGCCAGCAGCAAGGACACGGTTAATAATTCACCCCTCCACTTT. Its protein is CASSKDTVNNSPLHF.

CDR3 protein: CASSLRWAGDTEAFF. CDR3 sequence (DNA): TGCGCCAGCAGCTTGAGATGGGCGGGAGACACTGAAGCTTTCTTT. J is TRBJ1-1 and V is TRBV5-1; D is unresolved. This CDR3 spans 15 amino acids. Germline loops: CDR1 SGHRS, CDR2 YFSETQ. V lost 1 base, J lost 3 bases, and 13 bases lay in between.

The chain has TRBV7-2 and TRBJ2-5, with D possibly called TRBD1 or TRBD2 (5 bases each). This CDR3 has 14 residues. The germline CDR1 and CDR2 sequences are SGHTA and FQGNSA. V lost 5 bases to trimming and J lost 6 bases, with 16 bases between them. CDR3 in amino acids: CASSPSRGSKTQYF. The CDR3 DNA reads as TGTGCCAGCAGCCCCTCCCGGGGCTCGAAGACCCAGTACTTC. The variable domain in full, with the rest retrieved from reference TRBV7-2 and TRBJ2-5, is GAGVSQSPSNKVTEKGKDVELRCDPISGHTALYWYRQSLGQGLEFLIYFQGNSAPDKSGLPSDRFSAERTGGSVSTLTIQRTQQEDSAVYLCASSPSRGSKTQYFGPGTRLLVL.

This sequence joins TRBV9 and TRBJ2-5; the match to TRBD2 covers 7 bases. Germline loops: CDR1 SGDLS, CDR2 YYNGEE. The CDR3 length is 15 residues. With V trimmed by 3 bases and J by 1 base, 6 bases remained unmatched. Written as DNA, the CDR3 is TGTGCCAGCAGCGCCTCCGGGACTACCCAAGAGACCCAGTACTTC. Amino acid sequence: CASSASGTTQETQYF.

The CDR3 protein is CAWRGQGYGYTF. CDR3 DNA sequence: TGTGCCTGGAGGGGACAGGGGTATGGCTACACCTTC. The V gene is TRBV30, the J gene TRBJ1-2; 10 bases line up with TRBD1. The CDR3 contains 12 residues. Germline V gene lookup returns CDR1 GTSNPN and CDR2 SVGIG (reference sequence). With V trimmed by 3 bases and J by 5 bases, 0 bases remained unmatched.

This clone was seen only once. This sequence joins TRBV29-1 and TRBJ2-5, with TRBD2 identical over 13 bases. V shed 6 bases, J shed 5 bases, and the junction held 6 bases outside the gene matches. The CDR3 covers 14 residues. Germline CDR1 is SQVTM and CDR2 is ANQGSEA. CDR3 DNA: TGCAGCGTGGACGGACTAGCGGGAGCGGAGACCCAGTACTTC. Protein sequence: CSVDGLAGAETQYF.

This chain uses TRBV5-4 with TRBJ2-7; TRBD1 matches at 9 bases. Germline assignment: CDR1 SGHNT and CDR2 YYREEE (reference sequence). This CDR3 is 14 amino acids long. V dropped 5 bases and J dropped 6; count of bases not matched to a gene: 9. The CDR3 reads CASRRDRALSEQYF. CDR3 nucleotides: TGTGCCAGCAGGCGGGACAGGGCCCTCTCCGAGCAGTACTTC.